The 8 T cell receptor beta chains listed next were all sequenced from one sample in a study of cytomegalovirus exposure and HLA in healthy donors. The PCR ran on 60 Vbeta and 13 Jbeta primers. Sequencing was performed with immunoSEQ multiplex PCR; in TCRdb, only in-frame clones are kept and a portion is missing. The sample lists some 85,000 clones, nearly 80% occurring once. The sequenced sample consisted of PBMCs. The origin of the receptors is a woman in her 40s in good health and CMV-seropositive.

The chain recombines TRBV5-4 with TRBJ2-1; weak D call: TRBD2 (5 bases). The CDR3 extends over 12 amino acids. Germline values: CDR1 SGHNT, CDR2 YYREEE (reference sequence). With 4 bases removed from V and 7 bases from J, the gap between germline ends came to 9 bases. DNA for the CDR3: TGTGCCAGCAGCCGCTGGACTAATGAGCAGTTCTTC. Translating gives CASSRWTNEQFF.

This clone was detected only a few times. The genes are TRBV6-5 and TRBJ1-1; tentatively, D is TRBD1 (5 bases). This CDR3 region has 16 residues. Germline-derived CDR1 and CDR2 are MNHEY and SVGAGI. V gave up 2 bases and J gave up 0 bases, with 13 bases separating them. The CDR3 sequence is CASSYGRGLLNTEAFF. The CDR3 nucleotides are TGTGCCAGCAGTTACGGGAGGGGCCTTCTGAACACTGAAGCTTTCTTT.

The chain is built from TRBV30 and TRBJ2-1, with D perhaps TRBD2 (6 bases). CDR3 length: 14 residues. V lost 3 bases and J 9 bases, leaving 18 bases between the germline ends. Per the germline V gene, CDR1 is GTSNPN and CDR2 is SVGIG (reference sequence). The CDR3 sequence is CAWRGGAVDGEQFF. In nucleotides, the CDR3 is TGTGCCTGGAGGGGGGGAGCTGTAGACGGTGAGCAGTTCTTC.

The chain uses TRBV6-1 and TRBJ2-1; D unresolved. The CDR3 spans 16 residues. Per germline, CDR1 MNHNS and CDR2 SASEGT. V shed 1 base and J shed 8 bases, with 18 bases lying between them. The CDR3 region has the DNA TGTGCCAGCAGTGAAGAAAACGAATACCTACCCCATGAGCAGTTCTTC. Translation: CASSEENEYLPHEQFF.

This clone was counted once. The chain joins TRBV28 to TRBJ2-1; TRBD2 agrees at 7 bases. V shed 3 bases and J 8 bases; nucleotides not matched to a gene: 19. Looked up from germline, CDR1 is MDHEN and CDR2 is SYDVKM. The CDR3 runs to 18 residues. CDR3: CASSLAPSRGSPTYEQFF. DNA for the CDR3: TGTGCCAGCAGTTTGGCCCCAAGCCGCGGGAGCCCCACGTATGAGCAGTTCTTC.

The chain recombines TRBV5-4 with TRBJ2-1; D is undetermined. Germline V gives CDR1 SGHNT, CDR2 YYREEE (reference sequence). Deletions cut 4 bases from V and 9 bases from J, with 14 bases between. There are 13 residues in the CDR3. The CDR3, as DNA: TGTGCCAGCAGCACGGAGACTCGGTTTGAGCAGTTCTTC. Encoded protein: CASSTETRFEQFF.

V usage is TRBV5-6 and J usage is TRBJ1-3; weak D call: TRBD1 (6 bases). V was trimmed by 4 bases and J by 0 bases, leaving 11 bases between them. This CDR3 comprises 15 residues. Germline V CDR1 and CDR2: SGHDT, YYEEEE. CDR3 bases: TGTGCCAGCAGCATCACAGGGAGCTCTGGAAACACCATATATTTT. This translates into CASSITGSSGNTIYF.

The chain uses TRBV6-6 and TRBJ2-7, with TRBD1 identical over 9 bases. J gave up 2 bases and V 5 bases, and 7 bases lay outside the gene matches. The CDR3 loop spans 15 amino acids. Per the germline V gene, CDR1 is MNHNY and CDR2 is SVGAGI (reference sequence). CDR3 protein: CASSRSGQGAYEQYF. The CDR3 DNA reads TGTGCCAGCAGTCGGTCGGGACAGGGCGCCTACGAGCAGTACTTC.